This TCR beta chain comes out of a study of response to subunit inactivated influenza vaccine. With 0 bases removed from V and 0 bases from J, the gap between germline ends came to 8 bases. Germline assignment: CDR1 SGHRS and CDR2 YFSETQ. The CDR3 totals 15 residues. TCRdb re-called the RT-PCR reads through MiXCR, storing one row per CDR3 protein. The table lists approximately 500,000 distinct CDR3 sequences, 10% to 15% of them singletons. This clonotype turned up a few times. Antigen specificity is unknown. Whole-study findings and limits: Authors suggested seasonal influenza vaccinations each recruit few new T cells.

The TCR was taken from a man aged 50 to 59 who received an inactivated influenza vaccine. The source material was PBMCs from blood, sampled about 6 weeks after vaccination. This chain uses TRBV5-1 with TRBJ2-3; unclear D gene. The CDR3 nucleotides read TGCGCCAGCAGCTTGGCCGTTATCAGCACAGATACGCAGTATTTT. As protein: CASSLAVISTDTQYF.